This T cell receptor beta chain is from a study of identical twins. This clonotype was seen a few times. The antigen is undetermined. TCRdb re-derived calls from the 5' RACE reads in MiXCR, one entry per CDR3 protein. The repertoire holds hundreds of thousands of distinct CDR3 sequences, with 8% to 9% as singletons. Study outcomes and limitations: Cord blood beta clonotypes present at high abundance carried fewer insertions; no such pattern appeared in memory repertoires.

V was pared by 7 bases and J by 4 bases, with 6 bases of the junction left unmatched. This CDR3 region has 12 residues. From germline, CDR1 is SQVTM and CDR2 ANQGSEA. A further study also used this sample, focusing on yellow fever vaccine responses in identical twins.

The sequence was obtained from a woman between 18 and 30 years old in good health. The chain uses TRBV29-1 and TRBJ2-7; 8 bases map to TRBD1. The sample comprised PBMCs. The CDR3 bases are TGCAGCGGACAATACAGGGGGTACGAGCAGTACTTC. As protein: CSGQYRGYEQYF.